These 3 T cell receptor beta chains were sequenced from one sample in a study of beta chain features in type 1 diabetes. Findings and limits, study-wide: Type 1 diabetes patients had TCRB CDR3s that were shorter (moderately but significantly so) in all four CD4+ subsets.

The whole isolated RNA underwent reverse transcription, so sequencing captured expressed TCRB transcripts. Generated by immunoSEQ multiplex PCR, the TCRdb table keeps only in-frame clones and is missing some. The sample holds around 250,000 clones, around 14% seen once. Their antigen targets remain unknown. The specimen sequenced was naive CD4+ T cells from blood. These receptors were taken from a man aged 30 to 39 with type 1 diabetes.

The genes are TRBV7-2 and TRBJ2-3; 8 bases are a match to TRBD1. This CDR3 is built from 15 residues. With V trimmed by 5 bases and J by 1 base, 5 bases remained unmatched. Germline assignment: CDR1 SGHTA and CDR2 FQGNSA. CDR3 nucleotide sequence: TGTGCCAGCAGCACCAGGGGGCGTCGCACAGATACGCAGTATTTT. Translated, it gives CASSTRGRRTDTQYF.

The rearrangement links TRBV29-1 to TRBJ2-6; D remains unclear. Trimming left V 1 base short and J 2 bases short, with 3 bases between. CDR1 is SQVTM, CDR2 ANQGSEA, per germline. This CDR3 has 13 residues. The CDR3: CSVEVTGANVLTF. The CDR3 bases are TGCAGCGTTGAAGTAACTGGGGCCAACGTCCTGACTTTC.

This clone was seen a handful of times. V gene TRBV9 combines with J gene TRBJ1-2, with no clear D. The germline gives CDR1 SGDLS, CDR2 YYNGEE. V shed 0 bases and J shed 3 bases, with 6 bases lying between them. This CDR3 has 13 residues. The CDR3 bases are TGTGCCAGCAGCGTAGCCAGCGACTATGGCTACACCTTC. Translated, it gives CASSVASDYGYTF.